This section outlines one T cell receptor (beta chain) sequence together with its context. The antigen is undetermined. With 5 bases removed from V and 3 bases from J, the gap between germline ends came to 11 bases. Germline loops: CDR1 SGHAT, CDR2 FQNNGV. The CDR3 totals 13 residues. It was with 60 Vbeta and 13 Jbeta primers that the PCR ran. Generated by immunoSEQ multiplex PCR, the TCRdb table keeps only in-frame clones and is missing some. Of some 110,000 clones listed, 75% to 90% are singletons. This sample is part of a study of cytomegalovirus exposure and HLA in healthy donors. Study-wide points: As confirmed in vitro, three CMV-associated chains were specific for CMV antigens. Donor immune exposure was known only as CMV serostatus. High sensitivity and specificity were reportedly achieved when the classifier diagnosed cytomegalovirus status.

The chain joins TRBV11-2 to TRBJ2-7; D remains unclear. Sequencing input: PBMCs. This receptor was taken from a man aged 25 to 40 in good health and CMV-seropositive. The CDR3 spells CASSPRVHYEQYF. CDR3 nucleotide sequence: TGTGCCAGCAGCCCACGGGTCCACTACGAGCAGTACTTC.